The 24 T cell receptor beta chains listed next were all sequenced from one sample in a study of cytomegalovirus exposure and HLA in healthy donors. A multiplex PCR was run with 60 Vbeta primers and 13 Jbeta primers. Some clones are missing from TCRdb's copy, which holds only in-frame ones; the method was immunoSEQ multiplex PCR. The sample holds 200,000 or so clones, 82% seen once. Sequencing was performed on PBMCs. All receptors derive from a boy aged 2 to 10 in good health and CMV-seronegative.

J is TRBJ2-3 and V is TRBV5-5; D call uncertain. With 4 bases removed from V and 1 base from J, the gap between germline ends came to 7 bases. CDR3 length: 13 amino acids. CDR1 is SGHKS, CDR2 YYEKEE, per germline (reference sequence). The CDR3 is CASSAEGTDTQYF. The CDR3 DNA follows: TGTGCCAGCAGCGCTGAGGGCACAGATACGCAGTATTTT.

In DNA, the CDR3 is TGTGCCAGCAGCGTGGGGGGAGGGACCGGGGACACTGAAGCTTTCTTT. Translation: CASSVGGGTGDTEAFF. The rearrangement joins TRBV9 to TRBJ1-1, with a weak D call TRBD1 (5 bases). Germline lookup yields CDR1 SGDLS and CDR2 YYNGEE. V lost 2 bases and J 3 bases, leaving 17 bases between the germline ends. CDR3 size: 16 residues.

In DNA form, the CDR3 reads TGTGCCAGCAGAACAGGGTACCAAGAGACCCAGTACTTC. Protein: CASRTGYQETQYF. The rearrangement uses TRBV7-9 and TRBJ2-5; a possible D gene is TRBD1 (6 bases). V was clipped by 6 bases and J by 0 bases, with 8 bases between them. Germline loops: CDR1 SEHNR, CDR2 FQNEAQ (reference sequence). The CDR3 is 13 amino acids.

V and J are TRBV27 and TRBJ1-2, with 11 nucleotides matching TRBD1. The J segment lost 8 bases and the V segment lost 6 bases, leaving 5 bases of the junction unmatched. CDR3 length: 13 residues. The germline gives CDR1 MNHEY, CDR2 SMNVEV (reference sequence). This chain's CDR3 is CASSTGTGGGYTF. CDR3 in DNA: TGTGCCAGCAGCACTGGGACAGGGGGGGGCTACACCTTC.

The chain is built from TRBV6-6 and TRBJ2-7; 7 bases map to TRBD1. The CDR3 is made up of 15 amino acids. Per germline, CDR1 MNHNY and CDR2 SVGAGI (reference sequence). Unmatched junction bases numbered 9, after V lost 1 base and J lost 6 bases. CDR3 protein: CASSYLRDSIIEQYF. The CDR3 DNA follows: TGTGCCAGCAGTTACTTACGGGACAGTATAATCGAGCAGTACTTC.

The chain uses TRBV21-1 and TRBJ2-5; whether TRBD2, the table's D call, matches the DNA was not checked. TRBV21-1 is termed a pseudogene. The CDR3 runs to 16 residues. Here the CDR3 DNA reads TGTGCCAGCAGCCAAGTGGCGGGGGGTCGCCAAGAGACCCAGTACTTC. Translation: CASSQVAGGRQETQYF.

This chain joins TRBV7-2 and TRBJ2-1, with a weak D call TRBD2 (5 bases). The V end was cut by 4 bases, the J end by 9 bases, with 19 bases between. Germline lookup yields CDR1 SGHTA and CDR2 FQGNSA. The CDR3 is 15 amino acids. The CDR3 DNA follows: TGTGCCAGCAGCTCGGACTTTTCTTCTCCTGGTGAGCAGTTCTTC. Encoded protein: CASSSDFSSPGEQFF.

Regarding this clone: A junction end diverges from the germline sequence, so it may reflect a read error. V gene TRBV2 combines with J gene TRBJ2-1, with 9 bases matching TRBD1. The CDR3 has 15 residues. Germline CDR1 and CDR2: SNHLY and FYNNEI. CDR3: CASREDRGRGNGQFF. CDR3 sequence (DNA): TGTGCCAGCAGGGAGGACAGGGGAAGAGGCAATGGGCAGTTCTTC. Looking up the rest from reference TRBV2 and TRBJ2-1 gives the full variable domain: EPEVTQTPSHQVTQMGQEVILRCVPISNHLYFYWYRQILGQKVEFLVSFYNNEISEKSEIFDDQFSVERPDGSNFTLKIRSTKLEDSAMYFCASREDRGRGNGQFFGPGTRLTVL.

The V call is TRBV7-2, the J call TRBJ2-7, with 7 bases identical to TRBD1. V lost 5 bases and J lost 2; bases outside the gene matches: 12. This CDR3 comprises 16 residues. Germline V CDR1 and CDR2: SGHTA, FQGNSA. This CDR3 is CASSGGQPPFAYEQYF. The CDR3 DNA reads TGTGCCAGCAGCGGGGGACAGCCACCTTTCGCCTACGAGCAGTACTTC.

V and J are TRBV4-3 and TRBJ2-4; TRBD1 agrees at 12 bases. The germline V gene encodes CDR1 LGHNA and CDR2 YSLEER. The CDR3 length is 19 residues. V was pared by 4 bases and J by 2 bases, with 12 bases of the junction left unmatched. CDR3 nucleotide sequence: TGCGCCAGCAGCCCGGGGGACAGGGGGCGCCCCAATCCCAAAAACATTCAGTACTTC. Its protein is CASSPGDRGRPNPKNIQYF.

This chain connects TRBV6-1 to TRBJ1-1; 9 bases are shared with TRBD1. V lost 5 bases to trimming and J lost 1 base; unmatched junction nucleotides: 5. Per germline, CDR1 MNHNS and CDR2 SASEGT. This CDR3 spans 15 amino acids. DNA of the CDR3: TGTGCCAGCAGTACAGGGGGCGCTGGGAACACTGAAGCTTTCTTT. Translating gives CASSTGGAGNTEAFF.

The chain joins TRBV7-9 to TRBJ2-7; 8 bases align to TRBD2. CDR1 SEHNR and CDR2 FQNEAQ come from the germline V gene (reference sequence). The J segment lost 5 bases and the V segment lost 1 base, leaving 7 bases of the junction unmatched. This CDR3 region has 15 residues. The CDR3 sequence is CASSLGSGGLDEQYF. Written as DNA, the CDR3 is TGTGCCAGCAGCTTAGGGTCGGGGGGGCTCGACGAGCAGTACTTC.

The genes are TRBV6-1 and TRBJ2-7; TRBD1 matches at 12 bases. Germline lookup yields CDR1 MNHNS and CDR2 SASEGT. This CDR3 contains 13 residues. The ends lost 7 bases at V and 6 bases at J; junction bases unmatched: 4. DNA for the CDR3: TGTGCCAGCACCGGGACAGGGGGCTTCGAGCAGTACTTC. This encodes CASTGTGGFEQYF.

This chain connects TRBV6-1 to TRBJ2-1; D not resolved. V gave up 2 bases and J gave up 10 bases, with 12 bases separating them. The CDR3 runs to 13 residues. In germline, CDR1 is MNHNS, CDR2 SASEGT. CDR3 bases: TGTGCCAGCAGTGAATACGTGGCCCCGGAGCAGTTCTTC. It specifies CASSEYVAPEQFF.

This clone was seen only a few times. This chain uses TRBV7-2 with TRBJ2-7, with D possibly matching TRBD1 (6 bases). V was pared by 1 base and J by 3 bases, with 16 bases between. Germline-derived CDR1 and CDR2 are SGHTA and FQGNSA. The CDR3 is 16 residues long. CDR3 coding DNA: TGTGCCAGCAGCTTAGGGGTGTCACAGGGTTTCTACGAGCAGTACTTC. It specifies CASSLGVSQGFYEQYF.

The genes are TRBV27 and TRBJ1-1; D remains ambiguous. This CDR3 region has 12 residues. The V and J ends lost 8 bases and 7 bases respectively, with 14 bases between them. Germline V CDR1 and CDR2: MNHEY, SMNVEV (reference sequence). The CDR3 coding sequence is TGTGCCAGCCGTACGGGAGTAGATGAAGCTTTCTTT. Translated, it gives CASRTGVDEAFF.

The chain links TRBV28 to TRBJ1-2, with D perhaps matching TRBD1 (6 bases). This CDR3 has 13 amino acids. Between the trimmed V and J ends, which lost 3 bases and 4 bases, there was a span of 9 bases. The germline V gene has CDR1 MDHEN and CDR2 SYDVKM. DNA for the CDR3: TGTGCCAGCAGTTTCGGACAGACCTATGGCTACACCTTC. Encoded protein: CASSFGQTYGYTF.

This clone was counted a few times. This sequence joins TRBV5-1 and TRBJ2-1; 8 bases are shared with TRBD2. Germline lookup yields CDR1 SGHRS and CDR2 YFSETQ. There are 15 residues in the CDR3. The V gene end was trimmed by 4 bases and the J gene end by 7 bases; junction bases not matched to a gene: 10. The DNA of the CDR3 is TGCGCCAGCAGCCCCCGGGGGGGGCTTTGGAATGAGCAGTTCTTC. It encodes CASSPRGGLWNEQFF.

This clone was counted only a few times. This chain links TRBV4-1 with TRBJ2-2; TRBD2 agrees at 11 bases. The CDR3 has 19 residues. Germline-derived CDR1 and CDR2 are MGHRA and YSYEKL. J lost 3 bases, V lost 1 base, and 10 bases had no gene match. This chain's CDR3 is CASSQVGLAVIRDTGELFF. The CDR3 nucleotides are TGCGCCAGCAGCCAAGTGGGACTAGCGGTAATAAGGGACACCGGGGAGCTGTTTTTT.

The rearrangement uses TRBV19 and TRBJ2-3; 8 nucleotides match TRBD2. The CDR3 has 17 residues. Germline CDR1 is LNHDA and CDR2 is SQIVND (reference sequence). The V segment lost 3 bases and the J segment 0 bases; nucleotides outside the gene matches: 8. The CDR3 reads CASSMRSGGPSTDTQYF. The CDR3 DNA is TGTGCCAGTAGTATGAGAAGCGGGGGACCCAGCACAGATACGCAGTATTTT.

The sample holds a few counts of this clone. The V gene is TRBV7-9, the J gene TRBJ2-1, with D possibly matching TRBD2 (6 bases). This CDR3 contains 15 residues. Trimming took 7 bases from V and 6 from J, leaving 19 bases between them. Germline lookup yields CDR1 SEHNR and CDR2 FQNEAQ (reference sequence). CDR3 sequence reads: CASTHRTNLGNEQFF. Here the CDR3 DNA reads TGTGCCAGCACCCACCGGACTAACCTAGGCAATGAGCAGTTCTTC.

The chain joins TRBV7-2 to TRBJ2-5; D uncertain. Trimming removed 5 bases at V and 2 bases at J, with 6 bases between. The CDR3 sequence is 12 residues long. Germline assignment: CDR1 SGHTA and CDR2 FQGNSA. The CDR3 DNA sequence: TGTGCCAGCAGCCGACTTCAAGAGACCCAGTACTTC. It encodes CASSRLQETQYF.

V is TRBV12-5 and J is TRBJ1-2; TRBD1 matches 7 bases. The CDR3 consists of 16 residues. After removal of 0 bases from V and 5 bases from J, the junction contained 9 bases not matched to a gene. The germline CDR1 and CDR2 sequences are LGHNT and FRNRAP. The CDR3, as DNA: TGTGCTAGTGGTTTGGTAACAGGACAGGCGATATATGGCTACACCTTC. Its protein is CASGLVTGQAIYGYTF.

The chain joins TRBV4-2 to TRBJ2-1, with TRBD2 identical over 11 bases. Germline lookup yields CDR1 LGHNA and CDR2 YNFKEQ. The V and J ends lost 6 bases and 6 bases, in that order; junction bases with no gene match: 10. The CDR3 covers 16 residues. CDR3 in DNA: TGTGCCAGCAGTTATGCTATAGCGGGGGGGATCAATGAGCAGTTCTTC. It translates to CASSYAIAGGINEQFF.